This T cell receptor beta chain was sequenced for a study of blood T cell repertoires in COVID-19 (TCRdb year 2020). About the study as a whole: Samples from collaborators originated in the United States, Italy and Spain and spanned both the acute and convalescent phases of COVID-19. A freely available public database, intended as a resource for researchers studying the immune response to SARS-CoV-2, is where the repertoires were released. A de-identified subject ID, COVID-19 status, age in years and sex were almost always included in the sample metadata. Where HLA class I and class II types were available, the types were taken from metadata supplied by the sample provider, not from assay-based typing. The prospective study material was composed of cDNA or gDNA derived from T cells, B-cell-depleted T cells, or PBMCs. Subjects who had been exposed to COVID-19, were actively infected with it, or had recovered from it provided the deeply sampled blood TCRbeta repertoires that made up the dataset. Samples were obtained from the ongoing ImmuneRACE study (first 160 participants) and from roughly 1,300 subjects provided by 6 global collaborators.

The CDR3 runs 13 amino acids, cysteine and phenylalanine included. The retained sequence is limited to the CDR3, 39 bases, with the frame set at the first base. CDR1 and CDR2 (KGHDR, SFDVKD) derive from the germline V gene. Trimming costs V 6 bases and J 8 bases, and their ends lie 15 bases apart. The immunoSEQ Assay, a bias-controlled multiplex PCR, was used to amplify TCRbeta CDR3 regions from genomic DNA. Per the authors' processing: The number of nucleated cells in each sample was estimated from the amplification of reference gene primers within the assay. Sequence reads were collapsed and filtered to measure the absolute abundance of every unique TCRbeta CDR3 rearrangement. For each sample, productive Simpson clonality was calculated as the square root of Simpson's diversity index across productive rearrangements. Entries here come from immuneACCESS through TCRdb and include only in-frame sequences with V and J called. Some clones fail to appear in such tables; in the studies checked, an unresolved V gene covers under half of the shortfall, and the cause of the remainder is unknown. The D gene and trimming were derived from the DNA, and the V and J assignments and clone size from that table. For this sample there are around 26,000 clones; 80% to 85% appear just once. In total, the top ten clones hold about 8.1% of the sample.

Study-wide conclusions, independent of this receptor: The amount of clinical and demographic metadata varied by source and participant and was provided uncurated.

Collaborating institutions collected whole blood in K2EDTA tubes following their own protocols. For TCRbeta analysis, collaborators shipped samples as frozen whole blood, isolated PBMCs, or DNA extracted from either of those sample types. Notes on this clone: Its antigen remains undetermined. The sample holds no much larger clone one base away, and base qualities are not on file.

The receptor was derived from a human donor in a cohort sampled during active COVID-19. The sample consisted of peripheral blood. The rearranged chain carries TRBV24-1 and TRBJ1-2; the D gene is perhaps TRBD1, from 6 matching bases. The CDR3 protein: CATSHGGPRGYTF. The DNA reads as follows: TGTGCCACCAGTCACGGGGGGCCGAGAGGCTACACCTTC.